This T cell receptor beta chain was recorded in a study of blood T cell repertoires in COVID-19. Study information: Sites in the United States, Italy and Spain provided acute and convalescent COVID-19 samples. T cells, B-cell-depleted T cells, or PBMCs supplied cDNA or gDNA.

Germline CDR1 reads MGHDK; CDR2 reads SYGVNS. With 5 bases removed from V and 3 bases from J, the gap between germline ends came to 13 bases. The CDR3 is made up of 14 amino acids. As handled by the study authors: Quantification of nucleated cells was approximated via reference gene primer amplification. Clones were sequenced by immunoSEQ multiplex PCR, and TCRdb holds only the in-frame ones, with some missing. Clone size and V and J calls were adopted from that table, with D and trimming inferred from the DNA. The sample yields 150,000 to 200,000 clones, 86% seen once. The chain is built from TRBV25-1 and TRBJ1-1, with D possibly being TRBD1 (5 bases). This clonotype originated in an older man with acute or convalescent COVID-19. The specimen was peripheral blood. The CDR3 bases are TGTGCCAGCAGTCCCCTCGGGGGGGACACTGAAGCTTTCTTT. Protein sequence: CASSPLGGDTEAFF.